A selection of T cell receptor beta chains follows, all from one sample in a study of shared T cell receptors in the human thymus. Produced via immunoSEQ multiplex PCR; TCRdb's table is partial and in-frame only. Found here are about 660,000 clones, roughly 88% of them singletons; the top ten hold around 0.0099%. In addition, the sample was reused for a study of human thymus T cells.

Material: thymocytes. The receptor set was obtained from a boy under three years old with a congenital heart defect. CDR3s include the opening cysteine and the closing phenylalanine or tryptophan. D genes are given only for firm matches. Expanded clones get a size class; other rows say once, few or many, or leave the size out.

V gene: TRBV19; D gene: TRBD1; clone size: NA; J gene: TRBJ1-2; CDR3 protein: CASRWDRGVRGYTF; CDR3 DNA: TGTGCCAGTAGATGGGACAGGGGGGTAAGAGGCTACACCTTC
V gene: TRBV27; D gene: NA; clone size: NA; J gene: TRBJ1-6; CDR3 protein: CASSSPRRNSPLHF; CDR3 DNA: TGTGCCAGCAGTTCCCCACGGAGAAATTCACCCCTCCACTTT
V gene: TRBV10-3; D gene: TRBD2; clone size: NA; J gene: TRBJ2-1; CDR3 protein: CAISGGTRVYNEQFF; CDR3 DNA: TGTGCCATCAGTGGAGGGACTAGGGTTTACAATGAGCAGTTCTTC
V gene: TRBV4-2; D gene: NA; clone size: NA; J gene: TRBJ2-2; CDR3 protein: CASSQDKGPGTGELFF; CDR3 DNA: TGTGCCAGCAGCCAAGATAAGGGGCCGGGCACCGGGGAGCTGTTTTTT
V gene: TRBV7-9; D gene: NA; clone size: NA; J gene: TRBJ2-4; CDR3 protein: CASSDRSSKNIQYF; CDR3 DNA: TGTGCCAGCAGCGACAGAAGTTCCAAAAACATTCAGTACTTC
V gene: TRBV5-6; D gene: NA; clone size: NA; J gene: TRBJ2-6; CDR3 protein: CASSPRLSGANVLTF; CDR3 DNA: TGTGCCAGCAGCCCGCGGCTATCTGGGGCCAACGTCCTGACTTTC
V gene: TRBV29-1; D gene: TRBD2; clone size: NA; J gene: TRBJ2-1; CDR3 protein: CSVPGGRAWDEQFF; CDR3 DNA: TGCAGCGTCCCGGGGGGGAGGGCCTGGGATGAGCAGTTCTTC
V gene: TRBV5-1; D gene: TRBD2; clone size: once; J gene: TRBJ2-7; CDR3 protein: CASSGQRERHEQYF; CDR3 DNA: TGCGCCAGCAGCGGGCAGCGGGAGAGGCACGAGCAGTACTTC
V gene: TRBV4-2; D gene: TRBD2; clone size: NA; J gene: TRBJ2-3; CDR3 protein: CASSQELAEGTDTQYF; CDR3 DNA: TGTGCCAGCAGCCAAGAGCTAGCGGAAGGTACAGATACGCAGTATTTT
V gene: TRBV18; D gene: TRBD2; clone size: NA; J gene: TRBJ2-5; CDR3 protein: CASSPRSGTSGREKETQYF; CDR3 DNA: TGTGCCAGCTCACCGCGATCCGGGACTAGCGGGAGGGAAAAAGAGACCCAGTACTTC
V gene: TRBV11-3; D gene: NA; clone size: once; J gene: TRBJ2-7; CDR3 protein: CASSLAAGEDYEQYF; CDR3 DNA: TGTGCCAGCAGCTTAGCCGCAGGGGAAGACTACGAGCAGTACTTC
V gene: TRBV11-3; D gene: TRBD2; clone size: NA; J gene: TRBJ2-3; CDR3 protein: CASSHPPGLAGVWGTDTQYF; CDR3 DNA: TGTGCCAGCAGCCATCCGCCGGGACTAGCGGGAGTGTGGGGCACAGATACGCAGTATTTT
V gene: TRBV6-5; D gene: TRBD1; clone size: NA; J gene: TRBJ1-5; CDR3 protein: CASSRGQGSNQPQHF; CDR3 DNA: TGTGCCAGCAGCCGCGGACAGGGGAGCAATCAGCCCCAGCATTTT
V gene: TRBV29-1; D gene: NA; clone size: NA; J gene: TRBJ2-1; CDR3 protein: CSVPPRERNNEQFF; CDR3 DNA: TGCAGCGTCCCCCCTCGGGAGCGGAACAATGAGCAGTTCTTC
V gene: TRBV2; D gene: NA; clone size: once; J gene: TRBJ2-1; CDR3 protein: CAIYQSGLPMGYNEQFF; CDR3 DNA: TGTGCCATCTATCAGTCGGGACTCCCGATGGGGTACAATGAGCAGTTCTTC
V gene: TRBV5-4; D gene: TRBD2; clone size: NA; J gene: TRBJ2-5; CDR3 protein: CASRRGGETQYF; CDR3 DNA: TGTGCCAGCAGGCGGGGAGGGGAGACCCAGTACTTC
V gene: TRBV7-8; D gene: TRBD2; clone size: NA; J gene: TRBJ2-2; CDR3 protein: CASAGGGTGELFF; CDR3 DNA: TGTGCCAGCGCCGGGGGGGGTACGGGGGAGCTGTTTTTT
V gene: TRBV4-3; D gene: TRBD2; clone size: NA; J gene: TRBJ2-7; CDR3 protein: CASSQSIAGVNNYEQYF; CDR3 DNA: TGCGCCAGCAGCCAAAGTATAGCGGGAGTTAATAACTACGAGCAGTACTTC
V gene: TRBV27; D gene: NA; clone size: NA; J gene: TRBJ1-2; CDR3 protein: CASSLGGGKGYTF; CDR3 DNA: TGTGCCAGCAGTTTAGGGGGCGGAAAGGGCTACACCTTC
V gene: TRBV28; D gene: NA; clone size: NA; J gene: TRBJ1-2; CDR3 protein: CASSFGCNYGYTF; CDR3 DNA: TGTGCCAGCAGTTTCGGGTGTAACTATGGCTACACCTTC